Following are 18 T cell receptor beta chains from one sample sequenced in a study of shared clonotypes between healthy human individuals. Profiling relied on immunoSEQ multiplex PCR, and the TCRdb table lists in-frame clones only, not all of them. The data hold 85,000 to 100,000 clones, with around two thirds observed a single time. Sequenced material: memory CD8+ T cells sorted from blood. Subset of the sample: CD45RO+ cells pooled with CCR7-negative TemRA cells. The receptor source for this set is a young man in good health.

The V and J genes are TRBV19 and TRBJ2-1; 13 bases line up with TRBD2. The CDR3 loop spans 14 amino acids. The ends lost 9 bases at V and 6 bases at J; junction bases unmatched: 5. From germline, CDR1 is LNHDA and CDR2 SQIVND (reference sequence). CDR3 bases: TGTGCCAGCCAGGGACTAGCGGGGAGCAATGAGCAGTTCTTC. Translated, it gives CASQGLAGSNEQFF.

This clone was observed once. CDR3 sequence (DNA): TGCAGCGTTGTCCTACAGGGGGCCTACGAGCAGTACTTC. Encoded protein: CSVVLQGAYEQYF. This chain connects TRBV29-1 to TRBJ2-7, with TRBD1 matching 8 bases. CDR1 SQVTM and CDR2 ANQGSEA come from the germline V gene. Unmatched junction bases numbered 4, after V lost 4 bases and J lost 2 bases. This CDR3 comprises 13 residues.

The chain links TRBV6-1 to TRBJ1-2; D gene uncertain. The CDR3 contains 14 residues. V was cut by 5 bases and J by 7 bases, with 17 bases left in between. Germline lookup yields CDR1 MNHNS and CDR2 SASEGT. The CDR3 here is CASSPNSYHFGYTF. CDR3 DNA: TGTGCCAGCAGTCCCAATTCCTATCACTTTGGCTACACCTTC.

This sequence joins TRBV2 and TRBJ1-1, with D possibly matching TRBD1 (6 bases). Trimming took off 1 base at V and 11 bases at J, with 17 bases between the two ends. The CDR3 length is 14 residues. CDR1 SNHLY and CDR2 FYNNEI come from the germline V gene. CDR3 loop: CASSEGGGLGFAFF. The CDR3 DNA reads as TGTGCCAGCAGTGAAGGAGGGGGGCTGGGGTTCGCTTTCTTT.

This clone has just one count. This sequence joins TRBV7-9 and TRBJ2-1; D not certain. Trimming shortened V by 1 base and J by 10 bases, and 17 bases separated the two germline ends. This CDR3 is built from 15 residues. The germline CDR1 and CDR2 sequences are SEHNR and FQNEAQ (reference sequence). CDR3 sequence reads: CASSLDAVAAPEQFF. In DNA, the CDR3 is TGTGCCAGCAGCTTAGATGCGGTTGCAGCGCCAGAGCAGTTCTTC.

The rearrangement links TRBV28 to TRBJ2-1; 7 nucleotides line up with TRBD1. This CDR3 spans 17 amino acids. In germline, CDR1 is MDHEN, CDR2 SYDVKM. Trimming cost V 5 bases and J 0 bases; bases outside gene matches: 10. The DNA for the CDR3 is TGTGCCAGCAGTATTTCCGGGACAGAATACTCCTACAATGAGCAGTTCTTC. Protein product: CASSISGTEYSYNEQFF.

The chain couples TRBV18 to TRBJ2-7; either TRBD1 or TRBD2 may supply D (5 bases each). Between the trimmed V and J ends, which lost 5 bases and 2 bases, there was a span of 13 bases. This CDR3 is 14 amino acids long. In germline, CDR1 is KGHSH, CDR2 LQKENI. CDR3 amino acids: CASSSRDGAYEQYF. The CDR3 DNA is TGTGCCAGCTCAAGCCGGGACGGAGCCTACGAGCAGTACTTC.

The rearrangement uses TRBV28 and TRBJ2-7; no clear D gene. Germline CDR1 MDHEN, CDR2 SYDVKM. V lost 3 bases and J lost 9, with 12 bases in between. The CDR3 has 12 residues. As DNA, the CDR3 is TGTGCCAGCAGTTTTGGCCCCACTGTGCAGTACTTC. Amino acids: CASSFGPTVQYF.

The chain recombines TRBV4-3 with TRBJ2-1; TRBD2 aligns across 14 bases. Germline loops: CDR1 LGHNA, CDR2 YSLEER. This CDR3 comprises 15 residues. V lost 4 bases to trimming and J lost 10 bases; unmatched junction nucleotides: 6. This chain's CDR3 is CASSPGLAGAEEQFF. The DNA of the CDR3 is TGCGCCAGCAGCCCGGGACTAGCGGGAGCAGAGGAGCAGTTCTTC.

The chain joins TRBV14 to TRBJ2-1, with a possible D match to TRBD2 (6 bases). V lost 0 bases to trimming and J lost 10 bases, with 22 bases between them. Germline loops: CDR1 SGHDN, CDR2 FVKESK. The CDR3 runs 17 residues. The CDR3 nucleotides read TGTGCCAGCAGCCAAGAAGGAAAGGGACTGAACCTTCGGGAGCAGTTCTTC. This sequence encodes CASSQEGKGLNLREQFF.

The chain couples TRBV10-2 to TRBJ2-5; 11 nucleotides agree with TRBD2. Germline V gene lookup returns CDR1 WSHSY and CDR2 SAAADI. This CDR3 is 14 amino acids long. V lost 6 bases and J lost 4; bases outside the gene matches: 4. CDR3 nucleotides: TGCGCCAGCAGGATAGCGGGAGGGAGAGAGACCCAGTACTTC. This codes for CASRIAGGRETQYF.

J is TRBJ1-2 and V is TRBV6-5; TRBD1 is a possible D gene (6 bases). In germline, CDR1 is MNHEY, CDR2 SVGAGI. Between the trimmed V and J ends, which lost 8 bases and 4 bases, there was a span of 17 bases. CDR3 length: 14 residues. The CDR3 region is CASASQGGSYGYTF. The CDR3 bases are TGTGCCAGCGCCTCTCAAGGGGGAAGCTATGGCTACACCTTC.

This clone showed up just a few times. V gene TRBV7-2 combines with J gene TRBJ1-4; TRBD1 matches 7 bases. CDR3 length equals 16 residues. CDR1 is SGHTA and CDR2 is FQGNSA in the germline V gene. Trimming removed 5 bases from V and 8 bases from J; junction bases left unmatched: 14. The CDR3 DNA follows: TGTGCCAGCAGCGGACCGGGACAGCTGGGACCCGAAAAACTGTTTTTT. Translated: CASSGPGQLGPEKLFF. The full variable domain, rest sourced from reference TRBV7-2 and TRBJ1-4, is GAGVSQSPSNKVTEKGKDVELRCDPISGHTALYWYRQSLGQGLEFLIYFQGNSAPDKSGLPSDRFSAERTGGSVSTLTIQRTQQEDSAVYLCASSGPGQLGPEKLFFGSGTQLSVL.

The rearrangement links TRBV29-1 to TRBJ2-3, with TRBD2 matching over 8 bases. V gave up 2 bases and J gave up 5 bases; unmatched junction bases: 12. The CDR3 contains 16 residues. The V gene's germline CDR1 is SQVTM and CDR2 ANQGSEA. CDR3 sequence: CSVELRLAGVVDTQYF. The CDR3 nucleotides read TGCAGCGTTGAACTTCGGCTAGCGGGCGTGGTAGATACGCAGTATTTT.

The rearrangement joins TRBV5-4 to TRBJ1-2; no firm D call. The CDR3 contains 13 residues. V was trimmed by 4 bases and J by 6 bases, leaving 13 bases between them. Germline V gene data show CDR1 as SGHNT and CDR2 as YYREEE (reference sequence). This chain's CDR3 is CASSGRGLDGYTF. CDR3 nucleotides: TGTGCCAGCAGCGGACGCGGCCTTGATGGCTACACCTTC.

This chain uses TRBV25-1 with TRBJ2-4; tentative D call: TRBD1 (6 bases). V was shortened by 3 bases and J by 0 bases, with 9 bases between the two germline ends. Germline values: CDR1 MGHDK, CDR2 SYGVNS. The CDR3 is made up of 15 amino acids. The CDR3 loop reads CASSDSQGAKNIQYF. The CDR3 nucleotides read TGTGCCAGCAGTGATTCACAGGGAGCCAAAAACATTCAGTACTTC.

V and J are TRBV11-3 and TRBJ2-1, with 9 bases identical to TRBD2. This CDR3 contains 14 residues. V lost 7 bases to trimming and J lost 5 bases; unmatched junction nucleotides: 6. Germline assignment: CDR1 SGHNT and CDR2 YENEEA. CDR3 sequence: CASMAGGLDNEQFF. As DNA, the CDR3 is TGTGCCAGCATGGCGGGAGGGTTAGACAATGAGCAGTTCTTC.

The rearrangement joins TRBV29-1 to TRBJ2-1; 7 bases agree with TRBD2. The CDR3 is 14 residues long. The V gene end was trimmed by 5 bases and the J gene end by 6 bases; junction bases not matched to a gene: 10. Germline V gene sequence: CDR1 SQVTM, CDR2 ANQGSEA. The CDR3: CSVWEGHSSNEQFF. CDR3 DNA sequence: TGCAGCGTTTGGGAGGGCCATTCGTCCAATGAGCAGTTCTTC.